The 21 T cell receptor beta chains presented below share a single source sample, sequenced in a study of cytomegalovirus exposure and HLA in healthy donors. The study ran its PCR with 60 Vbeta and 13 Jbeta primers. The assay was immunoSEQ multiplex PCR, and TCRdb's table has in-frame clones only and misses some. The table shows about 120,000 clones, with about 80% occurring only once. Sequencing was performed on PBMCs. These receptors all come from a female donor in good health and CMV-seropositive.

V gene TRBV7-6 combines with J gene TRBJ2-3, with D unresolved. V was clipped by 0 bases and J by 6 bases, with 4 bases between them. The CDR3 length is 12 residues. Per germline, CDR1 SGHVS and CDR2 FNYEAQ. The CDR3 bases are TGTGCCAGCAGCTTAGCACGGGATACGCAGTATTTT. It codes for CASSLARDTQYF.

V and J are TRBV6-5 and TRBJ1-5, with a possible D match to TRBD1 (5 bases). Looked up from germline, CDR1 is MNHEY and CDR2 is SVGAGI. The length of the CDR3 is 15 residues. Between the trimmed V and J ends, which lost 6 bases and 4 bases, there was a span of 16 bases. In nucleotides, the CDR3 is TGTGCCAGCAGCCCAACAGGATTGGGGAATCAGCCCCAGCATTTT. Translation: CASSPTGLGNQPQHF.

The chain couples TRBV2 to TRBJ1-1; the D gene is possibly TRBD1 (5 bases). The CDR3 is 16 amino acids. Trimming left V 0 bases short and J 8 bases short, with 19 bases between. Germline-derived CDR1 and CDR2 are SNHLY and FYNNEI. The CDR3, as DNA: TGTGCCAGCAGTGAAGCCTCTCCTGGGGCAGAACAAGAAGCTTTCTTT. This sequence encodes CASSEASPGAEQEAFF.

In this sample, this clone turned up once. The rearrangement joins TRBV5-4 to TRBJ2-7, with TRBD1 as a possible D gene (6 bases). CDR3 length equals 15 residues. Trimming took off 4 bases at V and 3 bases at J, with 17 bases between the two ends. Germline lookup yields CDR1 SGHNT and CDR2 YYREEE (reference sequence). This CDR3 reads CASSTPRGLDYEQYF. The CDR3 nucleotides are TGTGCCAGCAGCACCCCCAGGGGCTTAGACTACGAGCAGTACTTC.

The CDR3 DNA reads TGTGCCAGCTCACCAAGGAGGGACAGGGGTGACGGCTACACCTTC. It specifies CASSPRRDRGDGYTF. The genes are TRBV18 and TRBJ1-2, with 10 bases identical to TRBD1. After removal of 2 bases from V and 8 bases from J, the junction contained 8 bases not matched to a gene. The CDR3 is 15 amino acids. CDR1 and CDR2 from the germline V gene are KGHSH and LQKENI.

The chain couples TRBV9 to TRBJ2-2; maybe TRBD1 (5 bases). V was cut by 3 bases and J by 0 bases, with 6 bases left in between. This CDR3 is 14 amino acids long. Germline loops: CDR1 SGDLS, CDR2 YYNGEE. The CDR3 DNA reads as TGTGCCAGCAGCGAGGGGACGAACACCGGGGAGCTGTTTTTT. This gives the protein CASSEGTNTGELFF.

The chain combines TRBV2 with TRBJ1-1; weak D call: TRBD1 (5 bases). From germline, CDR1 is SNHLY and CDR2 FYNNEI. The V end lost 7 bases, the J end lost 0 bases, and 12 bases lay between the germline ends. The CDR3 sequence is 14 residues long. The CDR3: CASNAATVNTEAFF. The CDR3 DNA follows: TGTGCCAGCAACGCCGCGACAGTGAACACTGAAGCTTTCTTT.

J is TRBJ2-7 and V is TRBV4-2; TRBD2 matches 7 bases. Germline CDR1 and CDR2: LGHNA and YNFKEQ. The CDR3 consists of 15 residues. V lost 0 bases and J lost 6; bases outside the gene matches: 8. The CDR3 is CASSQELSSGVEQYF. CDR3 DNA: TGTGCCAGCAGCCAAGAACTCTCCAGCGGGGTCGAGCAGTACTTC.

The chain joins TRBV30 to TRBJ1-1; TRBD1 matches at 7 bases. V dropped 0 bases and J dropped 6; count of bases not matched to a gene: 4. There are 13 residues in the CDR3. Germline V gives CDR1 GTSNPN, CDR2 SVGIG (reference sequence). CDR3 sequence: CAWSVLRGPEAFF. The CDR3 nucleotides read TGTGCCTGGAGTGTATTAAGGGGGCCTGAAGCTTTCTTT.

The chain is built from TRBV14 and TRBJ1-4; 7 bases agree with TRBD1. The junction had 10 bases not matched to a gene; V was cut back by 5 bases and J by 4 bases. Germline CDR1 reads SGHDN; CDR2 reads FVKESK. The CDR3 spans 16 residues. This CDR3 reads CASSRPSGTDNEKLFF. The DNA for the CDR3 is TGTGCCAGCAGCAGACCTTCCGGGACAGATAATGAAAAACTGTTTTTT.

This chain uses TRBV27 with TRBJ2-5; D gene uncertain. The V gene's germline CDR1 is MNHEY and CDR2 SMNVEV (reference sequence). The CDR3 spans 9 residues. The V and J ends lost 5 bases and 11 bases respectively, with 6 bases between them. The CDR3: CASSPRQYF. The CDR3 DNA is TGTGCCAGCAGTCCTCGGCAGTACTTC.

The chain combines TRBV6-5 with TRBJ1-1; a weak D match, TRBD1 (6 bases). The germline V and J ends were trimmed by 5 bases and 9 bases, with 16 bases remaining between them. Per the germline V gene, CDR1 is MNHEY and CDR2 is SVGAGI. This CDR3 has 13 residues. Here the CDR3 reads CASSLRPGDKAFF. CDR3 sequence (DNA): TGTGCCAGCAGTCTCCGCCCAGGGGATAAAGCTTTCTTT.

This clone occurred a few times. This sequence joins TRBV4-1 and TRBJ1-5; no clear D. Germline CDR1 MGHRA, CDR2 YSYEKL. The V and J ends lost 0 bases and 10 bases respectively, with 13 bases between them. CDR3 length equals 14 residues. DNA of the CDR3: TGCGCCAGCAGCCAAGATGAGTTCGGGGTTCCCCAGCATTTT. Encoded protein: CASSQDEFGVPQHF.

The chain has TRBV6-6 and TRBJ2-5, with D uncertain. The end of the DNA fits TRBJ2-7 better, so the J call may be wrong. The CDR3 contains 12 residues. Germline V lookup: CDR1 MNHNY, CDR2 SVGAGI (reference sequence). In DNA, the CDR3 is TGTGCCAGCCGTACCCGAGGTCGCGAGCAGTACTTC. Translation: CASRTRGREQYF.

The rearrangement uses TRBV7-9 and TRBJ1-1, with 8 bases that match TRBD1. V lost 1 base to trimming and J lost 4 bases; unmatched junction nucleotides: 5. Per the germline V gene, CDR1 is SEHNR and CDR2 is FQNEAQ (reference sequence). The CDR3 sequence is 15 residues long. CDR3 sequence (DNA): TGTGCCAGCAGCTTAGGGACAGGGACAGGCACTGAAGCTTTCTTT. This gives the protein CASSLGTGTGTEAFF.

The chain joins TRBV7-8 to TRBJ2-7; D not certain. The CDR3 is made up of 13 amino acids. Germline V gene sequence: CDR1 SGHVS, CDR2 FQNEAQ. Trimming stripped 3 bases from V and 2 bases from J, with 8 bases between. DNA of the CDR3: TGTGCCAGCAGCTTCTCCCTTCCCTACGAGCAGTACTTC. As protein: CASSFSLPYEQYF.

V is TRBV5-4 and J is TRBJ1-4; no firm D call. This CDR3 contains 13 residues. CDR1 and CDR2 from the germline V gene are SGHNT and YYREEE (reference sequence). Deletions cut 0 bases from V and 5 bases from J, with 5 bases between. CDR3 amino acids: CASSLARNEKLFF. The CDR3 bases are TGTGCCAGCAGCTTGGCCAGGAATGAAAAACTGTTTTTT. Full variable domain (rest looked up from reference TRBV5-4 and TRBJ1-4): ETGVTQSPTHLIKTRGQQVTLRCSSQSGHNTVSWYQQALGQGPQFIFQYYREEENGRGNFPPRFSGLQFPNYSSELNVNALELDDSALYLCASSLARNEKLFFGSGTQLSVL.

The chain combines TRBV2 with TRBJ2-2; D possibly corresponds to TRBD1 (5 bases). V shed 2 bases and J shed 2 bases, with 12 bases lying between them. This CDR3 comprises 16 residues. Per the germline V gene, CDR1 is SNHLY and CDR2 is FYNNEI. The CDR3 coding sequence is TGTGCCAGCAGTGAACAGGGCATTCGAAACACCGGGGAGCTGTTTTTT. Its protein is CASSEQGIRNTGELFF. Drawing the rest from reference TRBV2 and TRBJ2-2, the complete variable domain is EPEVTQTPSHQVTQMGQEVILRCVPISNHLYFYWYRQILGQKVEFLVSFYNNEISEKSEIFDDQFSVERPDGSNFTLKIRSTKLEDSAMYFCASSEQGIRNTGELFFGEGSRLTVL.

The J gene is TRBJ1-1, the V gene TRBV4-2; TRBD1 is a possible D gene (5 bases). This CDR3 comprises 16 residues. The V gene's germline CDR1 is LGHNA and CDR2 YNFKEQ. The ends were cut back, 1 base at V and 0 bases at J, with 12 bases in the middle. The CDR3 is CASSQGGGDVNTEAFF. The CDR3 DNA reads TGTGCCAGCAGCCAAGGGGGGGGAGACGTGAACACTGAAGCTTTCTTT.

This rearrangement joins TRBV5-1 to TRBJ1-1, with D possibly being TRBD1 (6 bases). The germline V gene has CDR1 SGHRS and CDR2 YFSETQ. This CDR3 comprises 14 residues. Trimming left V 4 bases short and J 1 base short, with 11 bases between. The CDR3 region has the DNA TGCGCCAGCAGCAGCAGGGGCGAGAACACTGAAGCTTTCTTT. This gives the protein CASSSRGENTEAFF.

V usage is TRBV7-9 and J usage is TRBJ1-2; D not resolved. V gave up 7 bases and J gave up 6 bases, with 12 bases separating them. CDR3 length equals 12 residues. Germline V gene sequence: CDR1 SEHNR, CDR2 FQNEAQ (reference sequence). CDR3 region: CASNVNKNGYTF. The CDR3 DNA sequence: TGTGCCAGCAACGTGAACAAGAATGGCTACACCTTC.